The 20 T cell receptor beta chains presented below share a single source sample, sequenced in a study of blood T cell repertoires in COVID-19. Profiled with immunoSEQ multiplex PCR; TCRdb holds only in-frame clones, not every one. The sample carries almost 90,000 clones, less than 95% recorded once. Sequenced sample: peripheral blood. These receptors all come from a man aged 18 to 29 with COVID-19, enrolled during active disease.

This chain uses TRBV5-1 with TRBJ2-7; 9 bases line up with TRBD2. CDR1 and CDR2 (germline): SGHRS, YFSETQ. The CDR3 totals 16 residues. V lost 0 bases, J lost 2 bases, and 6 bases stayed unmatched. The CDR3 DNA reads TGCGCCAGCAGCTTGGCCTTTAGCGGGAGCGCCTACGAGCAGTACTTC. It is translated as CASSLAFSGSAYEQYF. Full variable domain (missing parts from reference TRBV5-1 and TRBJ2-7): KAGVTQTPRYLIKTRGQQVTLSCSPISGHRSVSWYQQTPGQGLQFLFEYFSETQRNKGNFPGRFSGRQFSNSRSEMNVSTLELGDSALYLCASSLAFSGSAYEQYFGPGTRLTVT.

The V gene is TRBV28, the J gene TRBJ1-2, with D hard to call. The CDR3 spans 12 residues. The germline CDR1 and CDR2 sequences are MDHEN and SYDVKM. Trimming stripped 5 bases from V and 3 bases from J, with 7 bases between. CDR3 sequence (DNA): TGTGCCAGCAGTCCCCGGTACTATGGCTACACCTTC. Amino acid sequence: CASSPRYYGYTF.

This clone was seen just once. The CDR3, as DNA: TGTGCCAGCAGTTTTCGACAGAGTTATAATCAGCCCCAGCATTTT. This sequence encodes CASSFRQSYNQPQHF. The rearrangement uses TRBV5-6 and TRBJ1-5, with TRBD1 as a possible D gene (5 bases). Between the trimmed V and J ends, which lost 5 bases and 4 bases, there was a span of 16 bases. There are 15 residues in the CDR3. From germline, CDR1 is SGHDT and CDR2 YYEEEE.

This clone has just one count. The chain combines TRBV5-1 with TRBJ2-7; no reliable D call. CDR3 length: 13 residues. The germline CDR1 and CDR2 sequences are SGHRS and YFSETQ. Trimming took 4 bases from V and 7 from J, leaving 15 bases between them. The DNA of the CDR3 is TGCGCCAGCAGCACAGAAACGTCTCGGGAGCAGTACTTC. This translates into CASSTETSREQYF. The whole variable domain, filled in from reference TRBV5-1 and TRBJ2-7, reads KAGVTQTPRYLIKTRGQQVTLSCSPISGHRSVSWYQQTPGQGLQFLFEYFSETQRNKGNFPGRFSGRQFSNSRSEMNVSTLELGDSALYLCASSTETSREQYFGPGTRLTVT.

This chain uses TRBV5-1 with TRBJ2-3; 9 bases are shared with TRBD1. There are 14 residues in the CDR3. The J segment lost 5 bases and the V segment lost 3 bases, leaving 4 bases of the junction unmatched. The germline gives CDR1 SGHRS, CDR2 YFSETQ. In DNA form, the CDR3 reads TGCGCCAGCAGCTCACAGGGGGCACGAGATACGCAGTATTTT. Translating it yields CASSSQGARDTQYF.

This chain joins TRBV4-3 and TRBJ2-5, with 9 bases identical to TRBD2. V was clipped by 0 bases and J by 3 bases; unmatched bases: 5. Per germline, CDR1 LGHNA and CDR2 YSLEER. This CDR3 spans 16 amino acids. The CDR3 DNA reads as TGCGCCAGCAGCCAAGAGCGGGGACTAGCAGAAGAGACCCAGTACTTC. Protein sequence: CASSQERGLAEETQYF.

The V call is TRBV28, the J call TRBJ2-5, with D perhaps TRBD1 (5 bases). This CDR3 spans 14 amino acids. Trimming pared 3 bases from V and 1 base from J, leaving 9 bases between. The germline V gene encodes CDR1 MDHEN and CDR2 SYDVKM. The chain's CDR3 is CASSLIGAQETQYF. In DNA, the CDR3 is TGTGCCAGCAGTTTGATAGGGGCCCAAGAGACCCAGTACTTC.

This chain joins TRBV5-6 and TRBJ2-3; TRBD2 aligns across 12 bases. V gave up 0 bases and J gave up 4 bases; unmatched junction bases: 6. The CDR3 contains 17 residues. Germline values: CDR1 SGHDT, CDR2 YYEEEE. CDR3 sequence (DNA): TGTGCCAGCAGCTTGGGACCTAGCGGGAGGGTGGCAGATACGCAGTATTTT. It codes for CASSLGPSGRVADTQYF.

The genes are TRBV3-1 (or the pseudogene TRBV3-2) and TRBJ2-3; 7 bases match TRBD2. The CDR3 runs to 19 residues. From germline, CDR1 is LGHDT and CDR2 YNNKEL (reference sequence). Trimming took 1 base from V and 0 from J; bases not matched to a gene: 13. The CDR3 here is CASSQGHLPSGTSTDTQYF. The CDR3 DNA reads TGTGCCAGCAGCCAAGGTCACCTCCCCAGCGGGACTAGCACAGATACGCAGTATTTT.

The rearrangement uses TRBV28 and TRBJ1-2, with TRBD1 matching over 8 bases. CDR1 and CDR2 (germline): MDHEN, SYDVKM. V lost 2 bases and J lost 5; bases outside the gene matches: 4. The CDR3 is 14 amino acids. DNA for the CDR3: TGTGCCAGCAGTTTAGGACAGGGAGGGTATGGCTACACCTTC. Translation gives CASSLGQGGYGYTF.

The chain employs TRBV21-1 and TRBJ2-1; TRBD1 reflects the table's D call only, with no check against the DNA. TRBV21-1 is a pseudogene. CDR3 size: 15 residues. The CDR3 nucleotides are TGTGCCAGCAGCGCTCACAGGGGTTTAGGCAATGAGCAGTTCTTC. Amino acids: CASSAHRGLGNEQFF.

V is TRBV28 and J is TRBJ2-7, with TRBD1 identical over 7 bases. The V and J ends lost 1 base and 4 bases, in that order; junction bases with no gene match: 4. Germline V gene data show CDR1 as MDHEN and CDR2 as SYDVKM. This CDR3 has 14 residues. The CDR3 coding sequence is TGTGCCAGCAGTTTATTTTACAGGGGATACGAGCAGTACTTC. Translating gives CASSLFYRGYEQYF.

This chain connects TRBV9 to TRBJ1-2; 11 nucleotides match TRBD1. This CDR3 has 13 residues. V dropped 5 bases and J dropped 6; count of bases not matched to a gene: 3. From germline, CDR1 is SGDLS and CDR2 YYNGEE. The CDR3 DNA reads TGTGCCAGCAGTGGGACAGGGGGGAATGGCTACACCTTC. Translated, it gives CASSGTGGNGYTF.

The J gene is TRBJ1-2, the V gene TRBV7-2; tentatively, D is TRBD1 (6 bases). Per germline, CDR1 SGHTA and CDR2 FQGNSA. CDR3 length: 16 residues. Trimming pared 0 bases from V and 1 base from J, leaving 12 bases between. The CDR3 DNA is TGTGCCAGCAGCTTAGCTATAGGGGGGGTTAACTATGGCTACACCTTC. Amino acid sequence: CASSLAIGGVNYGYTF. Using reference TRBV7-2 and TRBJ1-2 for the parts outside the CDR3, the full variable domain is GAGVSQSPSNKVTEKGKDVELRCDPISGHTALYWYRQSLGQGLEFLIYFQGNSAPDKSGLPSDRFSAERTGGSVSTLTIQRTQQEDSAVYLCASSLAIGGVNYGYTFGSGTRLTVV.

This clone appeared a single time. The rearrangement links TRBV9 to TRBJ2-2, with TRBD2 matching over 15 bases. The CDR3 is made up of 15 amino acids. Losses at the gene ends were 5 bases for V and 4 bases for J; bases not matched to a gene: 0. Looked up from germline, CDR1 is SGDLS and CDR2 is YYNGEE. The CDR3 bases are TGTGCCAGCAGGGGACTAGCGGGAGGCACCGGGGAGCTGTTTTTT. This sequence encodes CASRGLAGGTGELFF.

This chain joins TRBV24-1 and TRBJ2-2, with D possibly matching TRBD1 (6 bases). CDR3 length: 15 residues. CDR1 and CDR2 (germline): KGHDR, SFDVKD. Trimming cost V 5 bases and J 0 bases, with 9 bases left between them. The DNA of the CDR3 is TGTGCCACCAGTGGACAGGTAGCGAACACCGGGGAGCTGTTTTTT. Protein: CATSGQVANTGELFF.

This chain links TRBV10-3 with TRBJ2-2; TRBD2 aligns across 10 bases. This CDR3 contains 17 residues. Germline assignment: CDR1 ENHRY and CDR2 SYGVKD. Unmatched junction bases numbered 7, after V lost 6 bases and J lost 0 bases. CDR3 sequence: CAISPQLAGTNTGELFF. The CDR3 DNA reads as TGTGCCATCAGCCCCCAACTAGCGGGGACGAACACCGGGGAGCTGTTTTTT.

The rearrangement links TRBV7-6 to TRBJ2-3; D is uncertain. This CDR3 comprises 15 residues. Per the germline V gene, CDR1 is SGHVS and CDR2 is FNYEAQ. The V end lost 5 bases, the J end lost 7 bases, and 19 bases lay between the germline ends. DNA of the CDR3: TGTGCCAGCAGCCGCCAGACTCCTGCGCTGAATACGCAGTATTTT. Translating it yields CASSRQTPALNTQYF.

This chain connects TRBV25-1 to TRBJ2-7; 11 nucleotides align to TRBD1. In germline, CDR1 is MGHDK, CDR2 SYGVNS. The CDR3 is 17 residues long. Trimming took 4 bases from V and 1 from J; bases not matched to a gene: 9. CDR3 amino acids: CASSGVDRGLESYEQYF. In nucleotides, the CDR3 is TGTGCCAGCAGTGGGGTGGACAGGGGGCTTGAGTCCTACGAGCAGTACTTC.

The CDR3 loop reads CAISVTGGRLTYEQYF. CDR3 DNA: TGTGCCATCAGTGTTACAGGGGGTCGACTGACCTACGAGCAGTACTTC. This rearrangement joins TRBV10-3 to TRBJ2-7; TRBD1 matches at 8 bases. Germline CDR1 and CDR2: ENHRY and SYGVKD. Germline trimming cut 4 bases from V and 2 bases from J; bases unmatched to any gene: 10. The CDR3 consists of 16 residues.